Listed here is a single T cell receptor (beta chain). Antigen unknown. The data are from a study of response to subunit inactivated influenza vaccine. Overall study results and limits: The authors put forward the suggestion that each seasonal influenza vaccination may bring in only a limited number of new T cells.

TCRdb reprocessed the RT-PCR reads via MiXCR and lists one record per CDR3 protein. The sample yields 600,000 to 700,000 distinct CDR3 sequences, 12% to 15% seen once. Per germline, CDR1 MNHEY and CDR2 SVGAGI. The CDR3 length is 14 residues. Trimming stripped 4 bases from V and 5 bases from J, with 9 bases between. Sample: PBMCs from blood, taken around two weeks before vaccination. The source of this sequence is a man aged 50 to 60 who received an inactivated influenza vaccine. The chain combines TRBV6-5 with TRBJ1-6, with D perhaps TRBD1 (5 bases). CDR3: CASSWDPHNSPLHF. As DNA, the CDR3 is TGTGCCAGCAGTTGGGACCCCCATAATTCACCCCTCCACTTT.